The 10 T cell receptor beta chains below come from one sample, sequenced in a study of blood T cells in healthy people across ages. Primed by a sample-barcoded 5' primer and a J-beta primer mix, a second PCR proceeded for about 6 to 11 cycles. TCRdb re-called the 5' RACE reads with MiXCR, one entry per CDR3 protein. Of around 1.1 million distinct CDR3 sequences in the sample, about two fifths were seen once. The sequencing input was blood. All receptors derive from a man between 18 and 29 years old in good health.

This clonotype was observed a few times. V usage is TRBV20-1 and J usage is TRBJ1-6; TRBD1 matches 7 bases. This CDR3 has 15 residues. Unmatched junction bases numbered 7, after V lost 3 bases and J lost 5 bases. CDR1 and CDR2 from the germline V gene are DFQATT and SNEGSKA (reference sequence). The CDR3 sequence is CSARQGGVNNSPLHF. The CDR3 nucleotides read TGCAGTGCTAGGCAAGGGGGCGTTAATAATTCACCCCTCCACTTT.

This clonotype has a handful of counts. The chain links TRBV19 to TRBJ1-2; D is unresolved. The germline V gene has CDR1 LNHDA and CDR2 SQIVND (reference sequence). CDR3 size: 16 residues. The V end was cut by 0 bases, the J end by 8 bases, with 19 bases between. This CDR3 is CASSIDPSSSFRGYTF. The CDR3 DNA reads TGTGCCAGTAGTATAGACCCAAGCTCGTCGTTTCGGGGCTACACCTTC.

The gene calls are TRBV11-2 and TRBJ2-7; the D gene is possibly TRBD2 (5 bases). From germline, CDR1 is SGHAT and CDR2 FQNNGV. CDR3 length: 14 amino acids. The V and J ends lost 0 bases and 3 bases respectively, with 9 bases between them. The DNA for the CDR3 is TGTGCCAGCAGCTTAGAGTTTGGGAGCTACGAGCAGTACTTC. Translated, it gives CASSLEFGSYEQYF.

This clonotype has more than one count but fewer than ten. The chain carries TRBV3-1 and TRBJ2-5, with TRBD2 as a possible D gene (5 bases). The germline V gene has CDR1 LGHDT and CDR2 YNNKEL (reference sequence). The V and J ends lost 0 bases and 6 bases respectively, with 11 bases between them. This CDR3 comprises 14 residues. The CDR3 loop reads CASSQDPSGKTQYF. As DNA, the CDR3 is TGTGCCAGCAGCCAAGATCCTTCGGGGAAGACCCAGTACTTC.

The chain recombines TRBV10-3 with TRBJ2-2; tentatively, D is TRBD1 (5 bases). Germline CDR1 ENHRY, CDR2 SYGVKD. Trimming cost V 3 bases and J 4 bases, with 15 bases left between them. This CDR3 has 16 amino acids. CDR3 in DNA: TGTGCCATCAGTGACCCTTCAGGGATAGCCACCGGGGAGCTGTTTTTT. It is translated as CAISDPSGIATGELFF.

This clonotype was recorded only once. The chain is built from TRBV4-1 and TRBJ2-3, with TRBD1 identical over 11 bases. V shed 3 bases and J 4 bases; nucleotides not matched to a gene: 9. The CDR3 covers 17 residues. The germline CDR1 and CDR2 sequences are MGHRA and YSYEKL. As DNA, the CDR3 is TGCGCCAGCAGCCAGTCTCCGGGACAGGGGGGATCAGATACGCAGTATTTT. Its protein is CASSQSPGQGGSDTQYF.

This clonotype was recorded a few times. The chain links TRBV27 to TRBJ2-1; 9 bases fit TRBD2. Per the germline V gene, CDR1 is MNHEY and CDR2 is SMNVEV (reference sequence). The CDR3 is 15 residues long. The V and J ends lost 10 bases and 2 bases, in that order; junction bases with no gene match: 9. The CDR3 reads CATQQAGGPYNEQFF. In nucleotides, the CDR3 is TGTGCCACCCAACAAGCGGGGGGACCCTACAATGAGCAGTTCTTC.

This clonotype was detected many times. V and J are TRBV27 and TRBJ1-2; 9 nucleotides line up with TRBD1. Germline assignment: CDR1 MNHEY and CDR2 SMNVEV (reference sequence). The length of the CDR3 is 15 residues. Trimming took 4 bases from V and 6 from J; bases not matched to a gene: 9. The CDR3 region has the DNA TGTGCCAGCAGTTCCCCGGGACAGGGATTAAATGGCTACACCTTC. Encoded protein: CASSSPGQGLNGYTF.

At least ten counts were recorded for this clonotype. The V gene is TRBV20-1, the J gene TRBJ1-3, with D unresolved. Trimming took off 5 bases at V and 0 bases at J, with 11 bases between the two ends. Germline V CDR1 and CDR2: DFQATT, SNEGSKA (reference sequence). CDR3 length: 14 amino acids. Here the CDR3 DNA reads TGCAGTGCTGGGGAGGGCTTCTCTGGAAACACCATATATTTT. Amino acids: CSAGEGFSGNTIYF.

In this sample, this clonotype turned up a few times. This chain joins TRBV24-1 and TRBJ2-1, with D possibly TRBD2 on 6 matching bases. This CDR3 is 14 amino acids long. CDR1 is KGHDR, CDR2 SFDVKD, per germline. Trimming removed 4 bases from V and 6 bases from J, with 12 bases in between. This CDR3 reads CATSDTAGGNEQFF. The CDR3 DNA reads TGTGCCACCAGTGACACCGCCGGGGGCAATGAGCAGTTCTTC.